Each of the 8 T cell receptor beta chains below was sequenced from the same sample in a study of multiple sclerosis patients with progressive multifocal leukoencephalopathy. Clones were read by immunoSEQ multiplex PCR, and TCRdb kept only the in-frame ones, dropping some. The sample consists of about 31,000 clones, roughly 86% of them appearing once. Regarding time point: time of PML onset. The sequencing here drew on PBMCs, taken from a patient treated with natalizumab. These TCRs come from a woman aged 35 to 49 with progressive multifocal leukoencephalopathy.

The chain combines TRBV4-1 with TRBJ2-1; TRBD1 aligns across 7 bases. With V trimmed by 4 bases and J by 5 bases, 5 bases remained unmatched. CDR1 and CDR2 (germline): MGHRA, YSYEKL. This CDR3 comprises 14 residues. CDR3 bases: TGCGCCAGCAGCCTACCGGGACAGAACAATGAGCAGTTCTTC. Translating it yields CASSLPGQNNEQFF.

This chain links TRBV7-2 with TRBJ2-1, with TRBD1 matching 9 bases. This CDR3 region has 16 residues. J was trimmed by 1 base and V by 3 bases; bases with no gene match: 4. The germline V gene encodes CDR1 SGHTA and CDR2 FQGNSA. The CDR3 sequence: CASSFRTGESYNEQFF. DNA of the CDR3: TGTGCCAGCAGCTTTCGGACAGGGGAGTCCTACAATGAGCAGTTCTTC.

The rearrangement links TRBV28 to TRBJ2-7; D not certain. Germline V gene lookup returns CDR1 MDHEN and CDR2 SYDVKM. This CDR3 spans 10 amino acids. V shed 4 bases and J shed 6 bases, with 4 bases lying between them. CDR3 region: CASSSAEQYF. CDR3 sequence (DNA): TGTGCCAGCAGTTCGGCCGAGCAGTACTTC. Together with reference TRBV28 and TRBJ2-7, the CDR3 gives the full variable domain: DVKVTQSSRYLVKRTGEKVFLECVQDMDHENMFWYRQDPGLGLRLIYFSYDVKMKEKGDIPEGYSVSREKKERFSLILESASTNQTSMYLCASSSAEQYFGPGTRLTVT.

The chain recombines TRBV6-6 with TRBJ2-7; 8 bases are a match to TRBD2. This CDR3 has 14 residues. CDR1 and CDR2 from the germline V gene are MNHNY and SVGAGI (reference sequence). After removal of 2 bases from V and 6 bases from J, the junction contained 6 bases not matched to a gene. CDR3 residues: CASSYGAGGGEQYF. Written as DNA, the CDR3 is TGTGCCAGCAGTTACGGCGCGGGAGGAGGCGAGCAGTACTTC.

The chain is built from TRBV7-2 and TRBJ2-2, with 14 bases lining up with TRBD2. Unmatched junction bases numbered 2, after V lost 8 bases and J lost 0 bases. Germline-derived CDR1 and CDR2 are SGHTA and FQGNSA. The length of the CDR3 is 16 residues. CDR3 DNA sequence: TGTGCCAGCCGGACTAGCGGGAGGACGAACACCGGGGAGCTGTTTTTT. As protein: CASRTSGRTNTGELFF.

This chain links TRBV5-4 with TRBJ2-5, with 9 bases that match TRBD1. The CDR3 is 13 amino acids. Germline CDR1 reads SGHNT; CDR2 reads YYREEE (reference sequence). Germline trimming cut 4 bases from V and 5 bases from J; bases unmatched to any gene: 3. The CDR3 bases are TGTGCCAGCAGCACCGGGACAGGGGAGACCCAGTACTTC. This gives the protein CASSTGTGETQYF.

The V call is TRBV30, the J call TRBJ2-3; 12 bases line up with TRBD2. J gave up 0 bases and V 3 bases, and 1 base lay outside the gene matches. The CDR3 runs 15 residues. Germline-derived CDR1 and CDR2 are GTSNPN and SVGIG (reference sequence). The CDR3 reads CAWRTSGRSTDTQYF. The DNA for the CDR3 is TGTGCCTGGAGGACTAGCGGGAGAAGCACAGATACGCAGTATTTT. Full variable domain (rest looked up from reference TRBV30 and TRBJ2-3): SQTIHQWPATLVQPVGSPLSLECTVEGTSNPNLYWYRQAAGRGLQLLFYSVGIGQISSEVPQNLSASRPQDRQFILSSKKLLLSDSGFYLCAWRTSGRSTDTQYFGPGTRLTVL.

A note on this clone: Other DNA sequences in the same sample also yield this CDR3. The rearrangement uses TRBV7-2 and TRBJ2-2, with TRBD2 matching over 9 bases. The germline CDR1 and CDR2 sequences are SGHTA and FQGNSA. The CDR3 is made up of 16 amino acids. V was pared by 1 base and J by 2 bases, with 2 bases of the junction left unmatched. Here the CDR3 DNA reads TGTGCCAGCAGCTTAGATAGCGGGAGAAACACCGGGGAGCTGTTTTTT. Amino acid sequence: CASSLDSGRNTGELFF.